The rows below give T cell receptor beta chains drawn from one sample of a study of beta chain features in type 1 diabetes. Using immunoSEQ multiplex PCR, the repertoire was profiled, and TCRdb retains in-frame clones only, with some absent. Of just over 600,000 clones in the sample, 15% to 17% were seen once. Input material: naive CD4+ T cells from blood. The receptors here all came from a young man in good health. Each CDR3 is given with its conserved first and last residue. The D gene is left open where the match is weak. Expanded clones get a size class; other rows say once, few or many, or leave the size out.

TRBD1 . TRBJ1-2 TRBV28 TGTGCCAGCAGACAAGGGGGCCCCTATGGCTACACCTTC CASRQGGPYGYTF
. . TRBJ2-5 TRBV5-1 TGCGCCAGCAGCCTCGGGGGACAGACCAGCGAGACCCAGTACTTC CASSLGGQTSETQYF
TRBD2 . TRBJ2-3 TRBV2 TGTGCCAGCAGCGCGGGGACTAGCGGGAGTGGCACAGATACGCAGTATTTT CASSAGTSGSGTDTQYF
TRBD2 once TRBJ2-5 TRBV2 TGTGCCAGCACCCTGGGACTAGCGGGAACAACGGGGGAGACCCAGTACTTC CASTLGLAGTTGETQYF
. . TRBJ2-5 TRBV5-6 TGTGCCAGCAGCTTGCCCCTAACGGGGGAGACCCAGTACTTC CASSLPLTGETQYF
. many TRBJ2-4 TRBV7-9 TGTGCCAGCAGCTTACCGGGGATGGAGTACATTCAGTACTTC CASSLPGMEYIQYF
. few TRBJ1-3 TRBV25-1 TGTGCCAGCAGTGCCAGGGTCAATATGGAAGGCACCATATATTTT CASSARVNMEGTIYF
. . TRBJ2-5 TRBV11-2 TGTGCCAGCAGCTTATTACTAGGAGAGGAGACCCAGTACTTC CASSLLLGEETQYF
. . TRBJ1-3 TRBV25-1 TGTGCCAGCGCGGACCCAGGGAGTGCTGGAAACACCATATATTTT CASADPGSAGNTIYF
. . TRBJ1-1 TRBV9 TGTGCCAGCAGCGTACGGCCGGTGAACACTGAAGCTTTCTTT CASSVRPVNTEAFF
. few TRBJ2-5 TRBV28 TGTGCCAGCAGTTTTCGCCAAGAGACCCAGTACTTC CASSFRQETQYF
TRBD1 few TRBJ2-1 TRBV7-9 TGTGCCAGCAGCTACGACAGGGGGTCGTACAATGAGCAGTTCTTC CASSYDRGSYNEQFF
. . TRBJ2-6 TRBV7-2 TGTGCCAGCAGCCCATGGGTGCTTTCCTCTGGGGCCAACGTCCTGACTTTC CASSPWVLSSGANVLTF
. once TRBJ2-7 TRBV28 TGTGCCAGCAGTTTAACCGGCAACTACGAGCAGTACTTC CASSLTGNYEQYF
. few TRBJ1-5 TRBV27 TGTGCCAGCAGTTTATCGGACAGAAGCAATCAGCCCCAGCATTTT CASSLSDRSNQPQHF
. . TRBJ2-1 TRBV21-1 TGTGCCAGCAGCAAAGACGGGGTCTACAATGAGCAGTTCTTC CASSKDGVYNEQFF
. few TRBJ1-1 TRBV18 TGTGCCAGCTCACCGCATAATGAAGCTTTCTTT CASSPHNEAFF
. few TRBJ1-2 TRBV9 TGTGCCAGCAGCGTAGGCGGTTCTAACTATGGCTACACCTTC CASSVGGSNYGYTF
TRBD1 . TRBJ2-6 TRBV7-8 TGTGCCAGCAGCTTAGTCCTCTCAGGGGGCGCTGGGGCCAACGTCCTGACTTTC CASSLVLSGGAGANVLTF
. . TRBJ1-6 TRBV27 TGTGCCAGCAGTGGAGGACAGCCATCACCCCTCCACTTT CASSGGQPSPLHF
. few TRBJ1-2 TRBV4-3 TGCGCCAGCGGAACCGGAACCGCGGCGGGCTATGGCTACACCTTC CASGTGTAAGYGYTF
TRBD1 few TRBJ1-5 TRBV2 TGTGCCAGCAGTGAAGGGGGACAGGGGAATCAGCCCCAGCATTTT CASSEGGQGNQPQHF
. . TRBJ2-7 TRBV18 TGTGCCAGCTCGCGACAGTCTCGGGAGCAGTACTTC CASSRQSREQYF
TRBD1 . TRBJ1-1 TRBV19 TGTGCCAGTAGTACGCGACAGGGGAACACTGAAGCTTTCTTT CASSTRQGNTEAFF
TRBD1 few TRBJ1-2 TRBV29-1 TGCAGCGTGACCAAGACAGGGGGAAACTATGGCTACACCTTC CSVTKTGGNYGYTF
. . TRBJ1-2 TRBV10-3 TGTGCCATCAGGACGGGACTGAGCTATGGCTACACCTTC CAIRTGLSYGYTF
. . TRBJ2-3 TRBV4-3 TGCGCCAGCCGGCGGGGCGGCCGCAGTGGGGTTAGCACAGATACGCAGTATTTT CASRRGGRSGVSTDTQYF
. . TRBJ2-1 TRBV9 TGTGCCAGCAGCCGCTCGAGCTCCTACAATGAGCAGTTCTTC CASSRSSSYNEQFF
TRBD1 few TRBJ1-1 TRBV23-1 TGCGCCAGCAGTCGAACTGGGACAGCCGGGACTGAAGCTTTCTTT CASSRTGTAGTEAFF
. . TRBJ1-5 TRBV6-1 TGTGCCAGTCAGACGGATAGCAATCAGCCCCAGCATTTT CASQTDSNQPQHF
. . TRBJ2-1 TRBV19 TGTGCCAGTACCCTTGGGGACACCAACTACAATGAGCAGTTCTTC CASTLGDTNYNEQFF
TRBD1 few TRBJ1-5 TRBV5-8 TGTGCCAGCAGCTTGGAACAGGGGAAGCCCCAGCATTTT CASSLEQGKPQHF
. . TRBJ2-7 TRBV7-3 TGTGCCAGCAGCTCCAAAAAAAGCTACGAGCAGTACTTC CASSSKKSYEQYF
. few TRBJ1-2 TRBV7-9 TGTGCCAGCAGCCCGTGGGCGGGGATGGGCTATGGCTACACCTTC CASSPWAGMGYGYTF
TRBD1 . TRBJ2-6 TRBV28 TGTGCCAGCCACTACAGGGGGCGAAATACCGGGGCCAACGTCCTGACTTTC CASHYRGRNTGANVLTF
. . TRBJ1-2 TRBV10-3 TGTGCCATCACTTATATAGGCCCTTCGCCCCCTTATGGCTACACCTTC CAITYIGPSPPYGYTF
. few TRBJ1-2 TRBV9 TGTGCCAGCAGCGGCACTAACTATGGCTACACCTTC CASSGTNYGYTF
. few TRBJ2-4 TRBV2 TGTGCCAGCAGTGTAGAGCAGCTACTAGCCAAAAACATTCAGTACTTC CASSVEQLLAKNIQYF
TRBD2 . TRBJ2-1 TRBV29-1 TGCAGCGTTGGGACTAGCGGGGGCTCCTACAATGAGCAGTTCTTC CSVGTSGGSYNEQFF
. . TRBJ2-7 TRBV10-3 TGTGCCATCAGAAAGAACTCCGGGACTTCGGGCTACGAGCAGTACTTC CAIRKNSGTSGYEQYF
. . TRBJ1-2 TRBV28 TGTGCCAGCAGTTCATATCCGACAGGCAGGACAGCTGGCTACACCTTC CASSSYPTGRTAGYTF
. . TRBJ1-6 TRBV5-6 TGTGCCAGAAGCTTAGACGGGACTGAGTATTCACCCCTCCACTTT CARSLDGTEYSPLHF
. few TRBJ2-7 TRBV6-1 TGTGCCAGCATGGTACAGTCCTCCTACGAGCAGTACTTC CASMVQSSYEQYF
. . TRBJ1-1 TRBV7-2 TGTGCCAGCAGCTCGGCCGGCAGGGGGAACACTGAAGCTTTCTTT CASSSAGRGNTEAFF
. few TRBJ1-1 TRBV7-9 TGTGCCAGCAGCTTGGATCAGAACACTGAAGCTTTCTTT CASSLDQNTEAFF
. . TRBJ2-5 TRBV6-1 TGTGCCAGCAGCCCAGCGGGACACAAGACCCAGTACTTC CASSPAGHKTQYF
. few TRBJ2-5 TRBV6-5 TGTGCCAGCAGTTACCTAGAGACCCAGTACTTC CASSYLETQYF
. few TRBJ1-1 TRBV9 TGTGCCAGCGGACCGACAGGTAGGAACACTGAAGCTTTCTTT CASGPTGRNTEAFF
. few TRBJ1-5 TRBV4-1 TGCGCCAGCAGCCAAGATCCCGACGCTAGCTATAGCAATCAGCCCCAGCATTTT CASSQDPDASYSNQPQHF
TRBD2 . TRBJ2-7 TRBV7-9 TGTGCCAGCAGCTTGATTAGACTAGCGGGAACCTCCTACGAGCAGTACTTC CASSLIRLAGTSYEQYF